Shown below are 13 T cell receptor beta chains from a single sample sequenced in a study of cytomegalovirus exposure and HLA in healthy donors. 13 Jbeta primers and 60 Vbeta primers were used for the PCR. Libraries were prepared by immunoSEQ multiplex PCR; TCRdb keeps only in-frame clonotypes and omits some of them. The sample records just over 150,000 clones, about 80% being singletons. Sequencing was performed on PBMCs. These receptors were collected from a female donor in good health and CMV-seronegative.

This sequence joins TRBV15 and TRBJ2-5; D is perhaps TRBD2 (6 bases). Trimming removed 9 bases from V and 4 bases from J, with 15 bases in between. There are 13 residues in the CDR3. Per the germline V gene, CDR1 is LNHNV and CDR2 is YYDKDF (reference sequence). The CDR3 region has the DNA TGTGCCACGGCCGGGACTCCCCGAGAGACCCAGTACTTC. It yields the protein CATAGTPRETQYF.

This clone turned up a few times. This chain uses TRBV7-9 with TRBJ1-2; 9 nucleotides agree with TRBD1. Trimming at V came to 5 bases and at J to 4 bases, leaving 5 bases not matched to a gene. This CDR3 is 14 amino acids long. Germline V gene data show CDR1 as SEHNR and CDR2 as FQNEAQ (reference sequence). The CDR3 reads CASSAGQGTYGYTF. The CDR3 DNA reads TGTGCCAGCAGCGCCGGACAGGGGACCTATGGCTACACCTTC.

The table lists this clone with a few counts. J is TRBJ1-4 and V is TRBV7-9; D remains unclear. Germline values: CDR1 SEHNR, CDR2 FQNEAQ (reference sequence). The CDR3 covers 14 residues. Deletions cut 5 bases from V and 4 bases from J, with 11 bases between. CDR3 coding DNA: TGTGCCAGCAGCCCGGCTCGGGTTAATGAAAAACTGTTTTTT. Protein product: CASSPARVNEKLFF.

This clone came up a few times. V gene TRBV7-2 combines with J gene TRBJ1-3; perhaps TRBD1 as D (5 bases). The CDR3 sequence is 16 residues long. Trimming left V 5 bases short and J 0 bases short, with 14 bases between. The germline V gene encodes CDR1 SGHTA and CDR2 FQGNSA. CDR3 nucleotide sequence: TGTGCCAGCAGCGGCAGACAGTCAATCTCTGGAAACACCATATATTTT. It specifies CASSGRQSISGNTIYF.

J is TRBJ1-6 and V is TRBV6-1, with 10 bases lining up with TRBD1. Trimming removed 3 bases from V and 8 bases from J; junction bases left unmatched: 7. The CDR3 length is 16 residues. CDR1 and CDR2 from the germline V gene are MNHNS and SASEGT. CDR3 sequence: CASSDPGTGEDSPLHF. The DNA of the CDR3 is TGTGCCAGCAGTGATCCCGGGACAGGGGAAGATTCACCCCTCCACTTT.

The rearrangement uses TRBV19 and TRBJ1-5, with TRBD1 identical over 7 bases. The CDR3 length is 15 residues. J was trimmed by 6 bases and V by 4 bases; bases with no gene match: 9. CDR1 and CDR2 (germline): LNHDA, SQIVND (reference sequence). The CDR3 region has the DNA TGTGCCAGTAGTAAGAGGCAGGGGGTCGGTCAGCCCCAGCATTTT. Protein product: CASSKRQGVGQPQHF.

This clone was observed once. The chain employs TRBV9 and TRBJ1-5; weak D call: TRBD1 (5 bases). Germline CDR1 reads SGDLS; CDR2 reads YYNGEE. The CDR3 has 15 amino acids. V was cut by 4 bases and J by 0 bases, with 11 bases left in between. CDR3 protein: CASSPMGGSNQPQHF. The CDR3 DNA is TGTGCCAGCAGCCCTATGGGGGGTAGCAATCAGCCCCAGCATTTT.

This sequence joins TRBV11-2 and TRBJ2-1, with 11 bases that match TRBD2. The CDR3 totals 17 residues. V lost 2 bases to trimming and J lost 3 bases; unmatched junction nucleotides: 6. CDR1 and CDR2 (germline): SGHAT, FQNNGV. The CDR3 region has the DNA TGTGCCAGCAGCTTAAACACCGGGACTAGCGGCTACAATGAGCAGTTCTTC. It yields the protein CASSLNTGTSGYNEQFF.

V and J are TRBV27 and TRBJ2-7; D is ambiguous. V dropped 11 bases and J dropped 4 bases, with 3 bases sitting between them. Germline V gene sequence: CDR1 MNHEY, CDR2 SMNVEV (reference sequence). The CDR3 covers 8 residues. The CDR3: CAEYEQYF. In DNA form, the CDR3 reads TGTGCCGAGTACGAGCAGTACTTC.

CDR3 in DNA: TGCGCCAGCAGCCAAGTCCTAGTAGGCGGGGAGCTGTTTTTT. Its translation is CASSQVLVGGELFF. This chain joins TRBV4-1 and TRBJ2-2; D not certain. V was shortened by 1 base and J by 7 bases, with 10 bases between the two germline ends. CDR3 size: 14 residues. Germline V gene sequence: CDR1 MGHRA, CDR2 YSYEKL.

This clone was recorded once. This chain links TRBV9 with TRBJ1-2; tentative D call: TRBD1 (6 bases). This CDR3 region has 13 residues. V was cut by 3 bases and J by 7 bases, with 13 bases left in between. Germline V CDR1 and CDR2: SGDLS, YYNGEE. The CDR3 DNA sequence: TGTGCCAGCAGCGCCTCGGGACATCTTGGCTACACCTTC. Amino acids: CASSASGHLGYTF.

The V call is TRBV9, the J call TRBJ1-5; D possibly corresponds to TRBD1 (6 bases). CDR1 is SGDLS, CDR2 YYNGEE, per germline. The CDR3 runs to 14 residues. Trimming left V 4 bases short and J 3 bases short, with 11 bases between. The chain's CDR3 is CASSPRGFNQPQHF. Here the CDR3 DNA reads TGTGCCAGCAGCCCGAGGGGGTTCAATCAGCCCCAGCATTTT.

The CDR3 region is CASSLSSGWQQFF. In nucleotides, the CDR3 is TGTGCCAGCAGTTTATCCTCCGGGTGGCAGCAGTTCTTC. The V gene is TRBV27, the J gene TRBJ2-1; D remains ambiguous. The CDR3 totals 13 residues. Germline CDR1 reads MNHEY; CDR2 reads SMNVEV (reference sequence). Trimming removed 0 bases from V and 11 bases from J, with 11 bases in between.